This TCR beta chain was profiled in a study of cytomegalovirus exposure and HLA in healthy donors. The germline gives CDR1 LNHDA, CDR2 SQIVND (reference sequence). The CDR3 is 13 residues long. Trimming stripped 4 bases from V and 5 bases from J, with 12 bases between. The donors belonged to the roughly 110-subject validation cohort, separate from the approximately 700-subject first cohort. Notes on this clone: No antigen is known for it.

Study-level results: The study recorded 160 or so TCR beta chains that were cytomegalovirus-associated.

Sequencing used immunoSEQ multiplex PCR; TCRdb keeps in-frame clones, though not all of them. This sample yields hundreds of thousands of clones, of which roughly 84% are seen a single time; approximately 12% belongs to the top ten. The receptor was isolated from a man aged 18 to 30 in good health and CMV-seropositive. The specimen sequenced was PBMCs. V usage is TRBV19 and J usage is TRBJ2-7; perhaps TRBD1 as D (7 bases). The CDR3 nucleotides are TGTGCCAGTAGTACCCAGGGGGGCAACGAGCAGTACTTC. This codes for CASSTQGGNEQYF.